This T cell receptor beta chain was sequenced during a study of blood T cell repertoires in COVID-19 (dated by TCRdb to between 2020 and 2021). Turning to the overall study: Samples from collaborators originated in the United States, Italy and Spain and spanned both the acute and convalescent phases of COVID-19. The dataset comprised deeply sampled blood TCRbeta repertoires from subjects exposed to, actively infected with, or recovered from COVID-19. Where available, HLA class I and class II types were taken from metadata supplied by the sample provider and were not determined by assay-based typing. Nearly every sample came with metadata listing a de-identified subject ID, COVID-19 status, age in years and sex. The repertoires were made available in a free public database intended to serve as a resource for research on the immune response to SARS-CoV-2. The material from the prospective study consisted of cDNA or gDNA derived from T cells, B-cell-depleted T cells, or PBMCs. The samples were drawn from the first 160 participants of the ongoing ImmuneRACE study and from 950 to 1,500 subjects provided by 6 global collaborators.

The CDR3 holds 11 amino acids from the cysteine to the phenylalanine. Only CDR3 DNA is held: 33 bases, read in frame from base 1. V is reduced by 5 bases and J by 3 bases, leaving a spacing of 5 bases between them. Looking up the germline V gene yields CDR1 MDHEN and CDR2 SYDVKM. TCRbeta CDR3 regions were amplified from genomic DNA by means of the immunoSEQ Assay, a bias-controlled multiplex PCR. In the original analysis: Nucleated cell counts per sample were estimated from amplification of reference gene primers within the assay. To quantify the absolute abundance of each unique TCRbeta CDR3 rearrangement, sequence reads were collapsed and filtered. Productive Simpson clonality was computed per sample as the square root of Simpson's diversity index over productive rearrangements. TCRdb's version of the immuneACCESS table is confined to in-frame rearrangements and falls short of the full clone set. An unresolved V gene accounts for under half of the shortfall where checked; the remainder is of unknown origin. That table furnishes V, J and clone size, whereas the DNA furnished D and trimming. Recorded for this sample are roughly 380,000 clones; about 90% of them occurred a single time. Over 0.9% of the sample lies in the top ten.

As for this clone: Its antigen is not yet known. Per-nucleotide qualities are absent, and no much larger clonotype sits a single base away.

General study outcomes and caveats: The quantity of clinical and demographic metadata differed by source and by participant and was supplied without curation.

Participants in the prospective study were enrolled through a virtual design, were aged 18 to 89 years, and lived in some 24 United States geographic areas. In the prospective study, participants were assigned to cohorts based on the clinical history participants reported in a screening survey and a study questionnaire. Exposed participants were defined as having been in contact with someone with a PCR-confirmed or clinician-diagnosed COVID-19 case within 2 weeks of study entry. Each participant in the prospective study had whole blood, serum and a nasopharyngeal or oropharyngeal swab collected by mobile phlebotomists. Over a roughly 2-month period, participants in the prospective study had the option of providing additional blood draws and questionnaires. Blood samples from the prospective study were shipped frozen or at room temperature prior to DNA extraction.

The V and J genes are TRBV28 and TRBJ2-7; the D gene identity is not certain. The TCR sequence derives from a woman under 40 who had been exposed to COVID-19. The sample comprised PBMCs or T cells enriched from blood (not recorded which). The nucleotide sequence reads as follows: TGTGCCAGCAGTCGTTACTACGAGCAGTACTTC. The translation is CASSRYYEQYF.